The 7 T cell receptor beta chains below were found in one sample sequenced in a study of beta chain features in type 1 diabetes. Findings and caveats of the study: In every one of the four CD4+ subsets, TCRB CDR3s were moderately but significantly shorter in Type 1 diabetes patients.

Every bit of the isolated RNA underwent reverse transcription, so sequencing read expressed TCRB transcripts. Data came from immunoSEQ multiplex PCR; TCRdb stores just in-frame clones and leaves some out. Among 500,000 to 800,000 clones listed, around 12% were seen once. These receptors have no known antigen. The sample comprised naive CD4+ T cells from blood. The receptor set was obtained from a man aged 25 to 40 with type 1 diabetes.

The chain links TRBV5-1 to TRBJ2-5; a weak D match, TRBD2 (6 bases). The CDR3 runs to 14 residues. Per the germline V gene, CDR1 is SGHRS and CDR2 is YFSETQ. V lost 4 bases and J 1 base, leaving 11 bases between the germline ends. The CDR3 nucleotides are TGCGCCAGCAGCCCTGGCGGGGTCCAAGAGACCCAGTACTTC. Translation gives CASSPGGVQETQYF.

The rearrangement joins TRBV10-3 to TRBJ1-5; TRBD1 matches at 7 bases. Unmatched junction bases numbered 11, after V lost 2 bases and J lost 4 bases. The CDR3 consists of 17 residues. Per germline, CDR1 ENHRY and CDR2 SYGVKD. The CDR3 sequence is CAISEPRQGGGNQPQHF. Here the CDR3 DNA reads TGTGCCATCAGTGAGCCAAGACAGGGCGGGGGAAATCAGCCCCAGCATTTT.

The rearrangement joins TRBV7-9 to TRBJ2-1, with a tentative D call TRBD1 (6 bases). The CDR3 is 14 amino acids. Germline lookup yields CDR1 SEHNR and CDR2 FQNEAQ (reference sequence). The ends were cut back, 2 bases at V and 8 bases at J, with 13 bases in the middle. The CDR3 loop reads CASSLSTGSDEQFF. In DNA, the CDR3 is TGTGCCAGCAGCTTATCGACAGGTTCGGATGAGCAGTTCTTC.

Only a few counts were recorded for this clone. This chain links TRBV14 with TRBJ1-6; TRBD1 matches 7 bases. V lost 1 base to trimming and J lost 8 bases; unmatched junction nucleotides: 5. From germline, CDR1 is SGHDN and CDR2 FVKESK. This CDR3 is 15 amino acids long. The CDR3 reads CASSQVGTGDSPLHF. The CDR3 coding sequence is TGTGCCAGCAGCCAAGTGGGCACAGGGGATTCACCCCTCCACTTT.

This clone turned up a few times. As DNA, the CDR3 is TGTGCCAGCAGCTTGGGACAGGGGGAGACTGAAGCTTTCTTT. Protein sequence: CASSLGQGETEAFF. The chain uses TRBV7-2 and TRBJ1-1, with TRBD1 matching 11 bases. This CDR3 contains 14 residues. The germline gives CDR1 SGHTA, CDR2 FQGNSA. After removal of 3 bases from V and 5 bases from J, the junction contained 2 bases not matched to a gene.

The chain carries TRBV27 and TRBJ1-1; 8 positions agree with TRBD1. Losses at the gene ends were 5 bases for V and 7 bases for J; bases not matched to a gene: 9. Germline CDR1 and CDR2: MNHEY and SMNVEV (reference sequence). The CDR3 has 14 residues. The CDR3 is CASSTMTGVGEAFF. CDR3 nucleotides: TGTGCCAGCAGTACCATGACAGGGGTTGGTGAAGCTTTCTTT.

The chain combines TRBV30 with TRBJ2-5; a weak D match, TRBD1 (7 bases). The CDR3 contains 16 residues. Per germline, CDR1 GTSNPN and CDR2 SVGIG (reference sequence). Trimming stripped 8 bases from V and 4 bases from J, with 26 bases between. The CDR3 DNA sequence: TGTGCCCGACGTTTTTTCACCGGGCAGGGGGGAGAGACCCAGTACTTC. This encodes CARRFFTGQGGETQYF.